Only one count was recorded for the clone carrying this T cell receptor beta chain. What it binds is not known. CDR1 and CDR2 from the germline V gene are SEHNR and FQNEAQ (reference sequence). The CDR3 totals 14 residues. V shed 4 bases and J 2 bases; nucleotides not matched to a gene: 1. These data are taken from a study of cytomegalovirus exposure and HLA in healthy donors. PCR amplification relied on 60 Vbeta primers (plus 13 Jbeta primers). Sequencing used immunoSEQ multiplex PCR; TCRdb keeps in-frame clones, though not all of them. In the table there are about 110,000 clones, 81% of which are singletons. Overall study results and limits: A later analysis linked a missense variant in DCLRE1C to the trimming of TCR beta V and J genes. Reported results showed that the classifier diagnosed cytomegalovirus status with high specificity and sensitivity.

Healthy donors of bone marrow made up the group. Sequenced input: PBMCs. The TCR was taken from a man between 25 and 39 years old in good health and CMV-seronegative. The V call is TRBV7-9, the J call TRBJ2-3, with 9 bases aligning to TRBD2. In DNA, the CDR3 is TGTGCCAGCAGCTCGGGACTAGCCACAGATACGCAGTATTTT. Translated: CASSSGLATDTQYF.